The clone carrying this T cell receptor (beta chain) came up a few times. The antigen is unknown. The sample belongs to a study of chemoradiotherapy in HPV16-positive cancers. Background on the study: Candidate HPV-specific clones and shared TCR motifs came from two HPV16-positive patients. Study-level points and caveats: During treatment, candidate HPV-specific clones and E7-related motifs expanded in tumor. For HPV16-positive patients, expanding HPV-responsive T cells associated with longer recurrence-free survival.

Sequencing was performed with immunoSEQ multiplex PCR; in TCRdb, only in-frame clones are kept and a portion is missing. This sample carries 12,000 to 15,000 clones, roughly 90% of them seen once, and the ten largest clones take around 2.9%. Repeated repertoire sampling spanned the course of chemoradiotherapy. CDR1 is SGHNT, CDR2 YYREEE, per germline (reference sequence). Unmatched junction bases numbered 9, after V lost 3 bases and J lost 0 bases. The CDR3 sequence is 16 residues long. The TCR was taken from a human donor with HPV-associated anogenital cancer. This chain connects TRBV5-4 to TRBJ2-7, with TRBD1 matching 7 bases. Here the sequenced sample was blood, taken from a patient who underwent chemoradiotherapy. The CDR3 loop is CASSSMGQSSSYEQYF. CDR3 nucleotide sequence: TGTGCCAGCAGCTCAATGGGACAGAGCAGCTCCTACGAGCAGTACTTC. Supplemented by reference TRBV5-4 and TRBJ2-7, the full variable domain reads ETGVTQSPTHLIKTRGQQVTLRCSSQSGHNTVSWYQQALGQGPQFIFQYYREEENGRGNFPPRFSGLQFPNYSSELNVNALELDDSALYLCASSSMGQSSSYEQYFGPGTRLTVT.